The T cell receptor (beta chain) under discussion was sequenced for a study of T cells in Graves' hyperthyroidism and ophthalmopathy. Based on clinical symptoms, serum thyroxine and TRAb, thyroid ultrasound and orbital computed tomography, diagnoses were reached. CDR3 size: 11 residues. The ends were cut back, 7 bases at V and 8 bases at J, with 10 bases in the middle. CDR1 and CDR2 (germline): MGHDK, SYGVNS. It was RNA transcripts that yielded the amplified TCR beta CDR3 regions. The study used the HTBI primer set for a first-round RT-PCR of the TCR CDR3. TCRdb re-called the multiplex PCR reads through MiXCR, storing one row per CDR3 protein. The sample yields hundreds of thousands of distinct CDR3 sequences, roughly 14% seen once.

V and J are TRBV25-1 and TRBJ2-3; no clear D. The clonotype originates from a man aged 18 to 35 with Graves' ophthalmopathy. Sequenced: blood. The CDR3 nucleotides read TGTGCCAGCATGTTACAGACTACGCAGTATTTT. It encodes CASMLQTTQYF. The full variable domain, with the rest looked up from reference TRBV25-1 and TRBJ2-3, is EADIYQTPRYLVIGTGKKITLECSQTMGHDKMYWYQQDPGMELHLIHYSYGVNSTEKGDLSSESTVSRIRTEHFPLTLESARPSHTSQYLCASMLQTTQYFGPGTRLTVL.